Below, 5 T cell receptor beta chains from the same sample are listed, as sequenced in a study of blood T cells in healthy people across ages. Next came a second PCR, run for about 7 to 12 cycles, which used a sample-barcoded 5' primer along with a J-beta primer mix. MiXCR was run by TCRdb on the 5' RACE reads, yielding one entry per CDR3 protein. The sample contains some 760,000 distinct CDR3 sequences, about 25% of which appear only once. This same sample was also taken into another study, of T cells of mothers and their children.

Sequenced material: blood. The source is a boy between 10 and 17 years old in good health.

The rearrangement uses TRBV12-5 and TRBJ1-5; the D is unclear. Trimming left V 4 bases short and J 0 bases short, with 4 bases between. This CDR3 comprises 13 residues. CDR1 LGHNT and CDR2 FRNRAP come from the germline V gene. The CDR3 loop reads CASGYTSNQPQHF. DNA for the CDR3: TGTGCTAGTGGTTACACTAGCAATCAGCCCCAGCATTTT.

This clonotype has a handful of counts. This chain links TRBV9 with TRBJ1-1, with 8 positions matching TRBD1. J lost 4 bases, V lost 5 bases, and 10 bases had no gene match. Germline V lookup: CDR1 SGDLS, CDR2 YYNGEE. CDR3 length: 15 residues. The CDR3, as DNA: TGTGCCAGCAGTGGAGACAGGGGCGTTGGCACTGAAGCTTTCTTT. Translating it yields CASSGDRGVGTEAFF. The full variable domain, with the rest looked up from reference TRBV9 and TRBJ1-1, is DSGVTQTPKHLITATGQRVTLRCSPRSGDLSVYWYQQSLDQGLQFLIQYYNGEERAKGNILERFSAQQFPDLHSELNLSSLELGDSALYFCASSGDRGVGTEAFFGQGTRLTVV.

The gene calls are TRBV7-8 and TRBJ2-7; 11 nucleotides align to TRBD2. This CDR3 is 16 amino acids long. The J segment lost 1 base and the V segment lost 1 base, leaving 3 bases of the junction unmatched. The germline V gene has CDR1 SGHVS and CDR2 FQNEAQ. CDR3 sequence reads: CASSLVSGGASYEQYF. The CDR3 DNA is TGTGCCAGCAGCTTAGTTAGCGGGGGGGCTTCCTACGAGCAGTACTTC.

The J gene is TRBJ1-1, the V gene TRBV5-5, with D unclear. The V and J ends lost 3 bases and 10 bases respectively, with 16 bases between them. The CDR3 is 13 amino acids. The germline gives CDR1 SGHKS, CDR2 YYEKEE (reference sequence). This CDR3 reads CASSSPGSTRAFF. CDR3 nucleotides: TGTGCCAGCAGCTCTCCCGGGAGCACTCGAGCTTTCTTT.

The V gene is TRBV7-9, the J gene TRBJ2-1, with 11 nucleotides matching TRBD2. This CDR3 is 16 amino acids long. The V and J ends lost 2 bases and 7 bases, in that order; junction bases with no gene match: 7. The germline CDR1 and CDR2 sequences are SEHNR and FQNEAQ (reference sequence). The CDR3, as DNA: TGTGCCAGCAGCTTACTAGCGGGGGGCGATAGGAATGAGCAGTTCTTC. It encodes CASSLLAGGDRNEQFF.